Sequencing of this T cell receptor beta chain was carried out in a study of early T cells in non-severe SARS-CoV-2 infection (dated by TCRdb to about 2021). Study-level background: Bulk RNA from unsorted whole blood was used for TCR sequencing, so alpha and beta chains could not be paired. Points the paper makes about the study in general: VDJdb matching was skewed toward anti-spike CD8 responses and likely underestimated virus-specific expansions, missing private and CD4 specificities.

This clonotype was recorded at least ten times. What antigen it recognizes has not been identified. Within one base of it there is no much larger clone, and no base qualities were kept. From cysteine to phenylalanine, the CDR3 is 15 amino acids long. Only the CDR3 portion is preserved as DNA: 45 bases, with reading frame beginning at the first base. CDR1 SEHNR and CDR2 FQNEAQ were looked up in the germline V gene (reference sequence). Here V drops 5 bases and J drops 8 bases, and the junction holds 10 bases not matched to any gene. Receptor amplification or capture employed 5' RACE. TCRdb shows the sequencer as NextSeq 500. The TCR library protocol attached unique molecular identifiers to individual cDNA molecules to correct for sequencing error and PCR bias. Sequencing covered both TCR alpha and beta chains, and within each sample the abundances of alpha and beta sequences were tightly co-correlated. Per the authors' processing: Decombinator V4 was used to annotate the V gene, J gene and CDR3 of the TCR sequences. Expanded TCRs were defined as changing significantly between any two time points under a Poisson model with p below 0.0001. TCR abundances were normalised to the total number of TCRs sequenced per sample and were expressed as counts per million. MAIT TCRs were defined by TRAV1-2 paired with TRAJ12, TRAJ20 or TRAJ33, and iNKT TCRs by TRAV10 paired with TRAJ18. VDJdb, accessed on 1 November 2021, was searched for TCRs annotated for CMV, EBV and SARS-CoV-2, and TCRs annotated for more than one antigen were excluded. TCRdb handled the public reads itself, with Q25 trimming in fastp and clone calling in MiXCR, and kept productive beta chains. Every CDR3 protein is listed once, alongside the most common genes and DNA of its rows. These V and J calls rely on TCRdb rather than the paper's analysis. The sample data list 55,000 to 80,000 distinct CDR3 sequences, and over 9.5% of these were observed just once. The ten largest clones represent under 7% of the sample.

A case-control design nested within a healthcare worker cohort in London, UK, was used, with weekly nasopharyngeal swab PCR tests and blood sampling performed. Healthcare workers were enrolled in the week of the UK lockdown, from 23 to 31 March 2020, and were followed every week for up to roughly 15 weeks. This TCR derives from an adult who was a healthcare worker with PCR-confirmed SARS-CoV-2 infection or an uninfected control (not recorded which). Recombination connected TRBV7-9 to TRBJ1-4, with TRBD1 identical over 8 junction bases. Sequencing used whole blood, obtained at baseline. The nucleotide sequence reads TGTGCCAGCAGCCCCTGGACAGGGCGGAGGGAAAAACTGTTTTTT. The resulting protein is CASSPWTGRREKLFF.